One sample yielded the 24 T cell receptor beta chains listed below, sequenced in a study of blood T cell repertoires in COVID-19. TCRdb keeps only in-frame clones here, not all; method: immunoSEQ multiplex PCR. The sample has about 300,000 clones; approximately 89% are singletons. Sequenced material: PBMCs or T cells enriched from blood (not recorded which). Source of these receptors: a woman aged 50 to 65 who had been exposed to COVID-19.

The V and J genes are TRBV3-1 (or the pseudogene TRBV3-2) and TRBJ2-1; 13 bases map to TRBD2. The trim removed 2 bases at V and 4 bases at J, leaving 2 bases unmatched. Germline V gene lookup returns CDR1 LGHDT and CDR2 YNNKEL (reference sequence). This CDR3 spans 16 amino acids. The DNA for the CDR3 is TGTGCCAGCAGCCAACCGACTAGCGGGGGGTACAATGAGCAGTTCTTC. Encoded protein: CASSQPTSGGYNEQFF.

The CDR3 DNA reads as TGCGCCAGCAGTGAGAGATTAGGGGGTTTTACTGAAGCTTTCTTT. As protein: CASSERLGGFTEAFF. V and J are TRBV10-1 and TRBJ1-1; perhaps TRBD1 as D (6 bases). Germline V gene lookup returns CDR1 WNHNN and CDR2 SYGVQD (reference sequence). V lost 2 bases to trimming and J lost 5 bases, with 15 bases between them. This CDR3 region has 15 residues.

The chain links TRBV4-1 to TRBJ1-1; tentatively, D is TRBD1 (5 bases). Trimming removed 3 bases from V and 0 bases from J, with 8 bases in between. Germline CDR1 and CDR2: MGHRA and YSYEKL. The CDR3 spans 14 residues. The CDR3 is CASSHRQLNTEAFF. The CDR3 DNA is TGCGCCAGCAGCCACCGACAGCTGAACACTGAAGCTTTCTTT.

This clone was seen more than once but under ten times. V and J are TRBV6-5 and TRBJ1-5; no firm D call. Trimming removed 8 bases at V and 3 bases at J, with 14 bases between. The CDR3 length is 14 residues. Germline V gene lookup returns CDR1 MNHEY and CDR2 SVGAGI. The CDR3 reads CASEITANNQPQHF. DNA for the CDR3: TGTGCCAGCGAAATAACAGCCAACAATCAGCCCCAGCATTTT.

The chain combines TRBV6-5 with TRBJ1-1, with unresolved D. V lost 2 bases to trimming and J lost 6 bases, with 10 bases between them. This CDR3 has 13 residues. The germline gives CDR1 MNHEY, CDR2 SVGAGI. The CDR3 sequence is CASSYGLRAEAFF. The DNA of the CDR3 is TGTGCCAGCAGTTACGGTTTGAGAGCTGAAGCTTTCTTT.

V is TRBV13 and J is TRBJ2-5, with a tentative D call TRBD2 (7 bases). The CDR3 contains 15 residues. CDR1 is PRHDT and CDR2 is FYEKMQ in the germline V gene (reference sequence). V was pared by 5 bases and J by 5 bases, with 18 bases between. The CDR3 nucleotides are TGTGCCAGCAGCAAACAGGGCGGGGGAAAGGAGACCCAGTACTTC. It codes for CASSKQGGGKETQYF.

V is TRBV5-6 and J is TRBJ2-2, with TRBD2 identical over 8 bases. V was pared by 0 bases and J by 4 bases, with 5 bases of the junction left unmatched. Per germline, CDR1 SGHDT and CDR2 YYEEEE. The CDR3 covers 16 residues. CDR3 sequence: CASSLDRGGRTGELFF. CDR3 nucleotide sequence: TGTGCCAGCAGCTTGGACCGGGGGGGCCGCACCGGGGAGCTGTTTTTT. Using reference TRBV5-6 and TRBJ2-2 for the parts outside the CDR3, the full variable domain is DAGVTQSPTHLIKTRGQQVTLRCSPKSGHDTVSWYQQALGQGPQFIFQYYEEEERQRGNFPDRFSGHQFPNYSSELNVNALLLGDSALYLCASSLDRGGRTGELFFGEGSRLTVL.

This clone was picked up one time. The genes are TRBV11-2 and TRBJ2-5, with D hard to call. Trimming took off 2 bases at V and 2 bases at J, with 6 bases between the two ends. Germline CDR1 and CDR2: SGHAT and FQNNGV. The CDR3 has 13 residues. CDR3 amino acids: CASSLTLQETQYF. The CDR3 DNA sequence: TGTGCCAGCAGCTTAACCCTACAAGAGACCCAGTACTTC.

About this clone itself: Different DNA sequences within this sample yield the same CDR3. The chain uses TRBV5-1 and TRBJ1-5; 9 positions agree with TRBD1. This CDR3 region has 14 residues. V was clipped by 4 bases and J by 4 bases; unmatched bases: 3. CDR1 SGHRS and CDR2 YFSETQ come from the germline V gene. CDR3 amino acids: CASSTGQGNQPQHF. CDR3 DNA sequence: TGCGCCAGCAGCACAGGACAGGGGAATCAGCCCCAGCATTTT.

The chain carries TRBV19 and TRBJ1-2; the D gene is possibly TRBD1 (5 bases). Germline V gene lookup returns CDR1 LNHDA and CDR2 SQIVND (reference sequence). V lost 7 bases, J lost 3 bases, and 15 bases lay in between. The CDR3 is made up of 14 amino acids. DNA of the CDR3: TGTGCCAGTATGCGGGACCGAGAGGACTATGGCTACACCTTC. Amino acid sequence: CASMRDREDYGYTF.

V is TRBV3-1 (or the pseudogene TRBV3-2) and J is TRBJ2-1, with D possibly being TRBD1 (6 bases). The CDR3 length is 19 residues. Trimming pared 1 base from V and 6 bases from J, leaving 25 bases between. Germline loops: CDR1 LGHDT, CDR2 YNNKEL (reference sequence). The CDR3 region is CASSQGPLGTPQSVNEQFF. The CDR3 nucleotides are TGTGCCAGCAGCCAAGGACCTCTCGGGACACCCCAGTCCGTCAATGAGCAGTTCTTC.

Written as DNA, the CDR3 is TGTGCCAGCAAGACAGGGTTCAAGAACACTGAAGCTTTCTTT. Amino acid sequence: CASKTGFKNTEAFF. The genes are TRBV6-4 and TRBJ1-1, with 7 bases aligning to TRBD1. The trim removed 7 bases at V and 1 base at J, leaving 6 bases unmatched. The CDR3 is made up of 14 amino acids. Looked up from germline, CDR1 is MRHNA and CDR2 is SNTAGT.

The chain recombines TRBV7-2 with TRBJ2-7, with 8 positions matching TRBD2. The V segment lost 5 bases and the J segment 2 bases; nucleotides outside the gene matches: 8. Germline CDR1 reads SGHTA; CDR2 reads FQGNSA. This CDR3 spans 15 amino acids. The CDR3 DNA follows: TGTGCCAGCAGCCTTAGCGGGGTCTCGGCCTACGAGCAGTACTTC. It codes for CASSLSGVSAYEQYF.

The chain links TRBV28 to TRBJ2-1; D is undetermined. CDR3 length: 12 residues. V dropped 1 base and J dropped 12 bases, with 10 bases sitting between them. Looked up from germline, CDR1 is MDHEN and CDR2 is SYDVKM. The CDR3 is CASSLSLLGQFF. Written as DNA, the CDR3 is TGTGCCAGCAGTTTATCCCTCCTCGGGCAGTTCTTC. Variable domain in full (rest from reference TRBV28 and TRBJ2-1): DVKVTQSSRYLVKRTGEKVFLECVQDMDHENMFWYRQDPGLGLRLIYFSYDVKMKEKGDIPEGYSVSREKKERFSLILESASTNQTSMYLCASSLSLLGQFFGPGTRLTVL.

This chain links TRBV7-8 with TRBJ2-3; 7 nucleotides agree with TRBD2. The CDR3 contains 16 residues. J gave up 7 bases and V 3 bases, and 13 bases lay outside the gene matches. Germline CDR1 is SGHVS and CDR2 is FQNEAQ. CDR3 nucleotides: TGTGCCAGCAGCTTCGGCGTGGCGGGGGTAACGAATACGCAGTATTTT. Protein sequence: CASSFGVAGVTNTQYF. Combining the CDR3 with reference TRBV7-8 and TRBJ2-3 gives the whole variable domain GAGVSQSPRYKVAKRGQDVALRCDPISGHVSLFWYQQALGQGPEFLTYFQNEAQLDKSGLPSDRFFAERPEGSVSTLKIQRTQQEDSAVYLCASSFGVAGVTNTQYFGPGTRLTVL.

The chain recombines TRBV28 with TRBJ2-3; maybe TRBD2 (5 bases). Trimming took 7 bases from V and 0 from J, leaving 20 bases between them. This CDR3 is 17 amino acids long. Germline loops: CDR1 MDHEN, CDR2 SYDVKM. The CDR3 region has the DNA TGTGCCAGCACCTCGGGATTAGCGTCCCTAAGCACAGATACGCAGTATTTT. Residues: CASTSGLASLSTDTQYF. The full variable domain, with the rest looked up from reference TRBV28 and TRBJ2-3, is DVKVTQSSRYLVKRTGEKVFLECVQDMDHENMFWYRQDPGLGLRLIYFSYDVKMKEKGDIPEGYSVSREKKERFSLILESASTNQTSMYLCASTSGLASLSTDTQYFGPGTRLTVL.

In regard to this clone: Different DNA sequences within this sample yield the same CDR3. This chain links TRBV3-1 (or the pseudogene TRBV3-2) with TRBJ2-4; D is possibly TRBD2 (6 bases). The CDR3 has 15 amino acids. V was cut by 1 base and J by 3 bases, with 10 bases left in between. Germline CDR1 and CDR2: LGHDT and YNNKEL (reference sequence). The chain's CDR3 is CASSQAGGVKNIQYF. The CDR3 region has the DNA TGTGCCAGCAGCCAAGCAGGCGGGGTCAAAAACATTCAGTACTTC.

V and J are TRBV7-2 and TRBJ1-1; D is undetermined. V was pared by 7 bases and J by 2 bases, with 14 bases between. The CDR3 has 14 amino acids. Germline loops: CDR1 SGHTA, CDR2 FQGNSA. The CDR3: CASTVTGVNTEAFF. Written as DNA, the CDR3 is TGTGCCAGCACCGTCACCGGGGTTAACACTGAAGCTTTCTTT.

The V gene is TRBV5-6, the J gene TRBJ2-7, with unresolved D. The CDR3 covers 14 residues. Germline CDR1 reads SGHDT; CDR2 reads YYEEEE. Trimming stripped 3 bases from V and 5 bases from J, with 15 bases between. This chain's CDR3 is CASSYDPAGDEQYF. CDR3 nucleotides: TGTGCCAGCAGCTACGACCCTGCTGGAGACGAGCAGTACTTC.

The J gene is TRBJ2-5, the V gene TRBV30, with unresolved D. The CDR3 extends over 13 amino acids. From germline, CDR1 is GTSNPN and CDR2 SVGIG (reference sequence). V lost 4 bases, J lost 2 bases, and 11 bases lay in between. The CDR3 spells CAWNGGEQETQYF. The CDR3 DNA follows: TGTGCCTGGAACGGCGGAGAGCAAGAGACCCAGTACTTC.

On this clone: Distinct nucleotide sequences in the sample also encode this CDR3. The V gene is TRBV3-1 (or the pseudogene TRBV3-2), the J gene TRBJ1-1; perhaps TRBD1 as D (5 bases). Deletions cut 3 bases from V and 1 base from J, with 9 bases between. Germline values: CDR1 LGHDT, CDR2 YNNKEL (reference sequence). The CDR3 totals 14 residues. CDR3 amino acids: CASSQDGGNTEAFF. For the CDR3, the DNA is TGTGCCAGCAGCCAGGACGGGGGGAACACTGAAGCTTTCTTT.

The gene calls are TRBV25-1 and TRBJ2-1, with D possibly TRBD2 on 7 matching bases. V was shortened by 1 base and J by 5 bases, with 15 bases between the two germline ends. The CDR3 is 16 amino acids. CDR1 is MGHDK, CDR2 SYGVNS, per germline. CDR3 DNA: TGTGCCAGCAGTGAATTCGGTCGGGGGGCAGACAATGAGCAGTTCTTC. It codes for CASSEFGRGADNEQFF.

This rearrangement joins TRBV7-9 to TRBJ2-3, with D perhaps TRBD2 (6 bases). The CDR3 is 15 residues long. V was clipped by 6 bases and J by 4 bases, with 17 bases between them. Looked up from germline, CDR1 is SEHNR and CDR2 is FQNEAQ (reference sequence). CDR3 amino acids: CASRTDPAGSDTQYF. CDR3 sequence (DNA): TGTGCCAGCAGAACCGACCCGGCGGGATCAGATACGCAGTATTTT.

This chain connects TRBV6-5 to TRBJ2-2, with a weak D call TRBD1 (6 bases). The CDR3 contains 13 residues. The V gene's germline CDR1 is MNHEY and CDR2 SVGAGI. The V end was cut by 7 bases, the J end by 7 bases, with 13 bases between. CDR3 DNA: TGTGCCAGCATCCAGGGGATAAGCGGGGAGCTGTTTTTT. Translating it yields CASIQGISGELFF.